Listed here are 8 T cell receptor beta chains from one sample, sequenced in a study of neurological immune-mediated disorders. MiXCR, run by TCRdb on the 5' RACE reads, gives a single entry per CDR3 protein. The sample includes about 46,000 distinct CDR3 sequences, about 1.8% of them seen just once. The sequencing input was PBMCs. These receptors were obtained from a woman between 40 and 50 years old with multiple sclerosis.

This clonotype was counted ten times or more. The chain has TRBV5-1 and TRBJ1-1; no clear D gene. This CDR3 region has 14 residues. Trimming removed 0 bases from V and 0 bases from J, with 6 bases in between. Germline CDR1 is SGHRS and CDR2 is YFSETQ. The CDR3 sequence: CASSLGTLNTEAFF. Here the CDR3 DNA reads TGCGCCAGCAGCTTGGGCACCCTGAACACTGAAGCTTTCTTT.

This clonotype has a count of ten or more. The CDR3 is CSASLGGEGNQPQHF. The CDR3 region has the DNA TGCAGTGCTAGTCTAGGGGGCGAAGGCAATCAGCCCCAGCATTTT. This rearrangement joins TRBV20-1 to TRBJ1-5, with 7 nucleotides matching TRBD1. Germline V gene sequence: CDR1 DFQATT, CDR2 SNEGSKA (reference sequence). The CDR3 consists of 15 residues. Trimming took 3 bases from V and 2 from J; bases not matched to a gene: 7.

This clonotype has more than one count but fewer than ten. The CDR3 region has the DNA TGTGCCAGCAGCCCGCCTAGGCCCTCCTACAATGAGCAGTTCTTC. Its translation is CASSPPRPSYNEQFF. The chain is built from TRBV6-9 and TRBJ2-1; D not resolved. Germline CDR1 is MNHGY and CDR2 is SVAAGI. Trimming stripped 6 bases from V and 0 bases from J, with 12 bases between. The CDR3 covers 15 residues.

In its sample, this clonotype was seen many times. CDR3 sequence: CSARPQGGARGTEAFF. As DNA, the CDR3 is TGCAGTGCTAGACCTCAAGGGGGGGCGAGAGGCACTGAAGCTTTCTTT. This chain connects TRBV20-1 to TRBJ1-1; a weak D match, TRBD1 (6 bases). In germline, CDR1 is DFQATT, CDR2 SNEGSKA (reference sequence). V was shortened by 2 bases and J by 4 bases, with 20 bases between the two germline ends. The CDR3 covers 16 residues.

This clonotype was counted ten times or more. V and J are TRBV13 and TRBJ2-2; 7 nucleotides line up with TRBD1. Germline CDR1 reads PRHDT; CDR2 reads FYEKMQ (reference sequence). The junction had 2 bases not matched to a gene; V was cut back by 5 bases and J by 8 bases. The CDR3 loop spans 12 amino acids. The CDR3 region is CASSPGGGELFF. In DNA, the CDR3 is TGTGCCAGCAGCCCAGGGGGAGGGGAGCTGTTTTTT.

This clonotype was counted ten times or more. This chain connects TRBV6-5 to TRBJ1-2, with a tentative D call TRBD1 (5 bases). Germline V gene data show CDR1 as MNHEY and CDR2 as SVGAGI. The CDR3 totals 15 residues. V was clipped by 2 bases and J by 4 bases, with 14 bases between them. CDR3 loop: CASSYASGRIYGYTF. The CDR3 coding sequence is TGTGCCAGCAGTTACGCCTCGGGACGGATCTATGGCTACACCTTC.

This clonotype appeared many times. The chain carries TRBV20-1 and TRBJ2-1; D is unclear. Germline assignment: CDR1 DFQATT and CDR2 SNEGSKA (reference sequence). V lost 0 bases and J lost 0, with 9 bases in between. This CDR3 region has 15 residues. CDR3 DNA sequence: TGCAGTGCTAGAGATCCCAAGAGCTCCTACAATGAGCAGTTCTTC. Translated, it gives CSARDPKSSYNEQFF.

This clonotype was detected many times. The gene calls are TRBV4-2 and TRBJ1-1; 10 nucleotides agree with TRBD1. V was clipped by 3 bases and J by 0 bases; unmatched bases: 7. CDR3 length: 17 amino acids. CDR1 LGHNA and CDR2 YNFKEQ come from the germline V gene. CDR3 protein: CASSHGQGEILNTEAFF. For the CDR3, the DNA is TGTGCCAGCAGCCACGGACAGGGGGAAATTCTGAACACTGAAGCTTTCTTT.